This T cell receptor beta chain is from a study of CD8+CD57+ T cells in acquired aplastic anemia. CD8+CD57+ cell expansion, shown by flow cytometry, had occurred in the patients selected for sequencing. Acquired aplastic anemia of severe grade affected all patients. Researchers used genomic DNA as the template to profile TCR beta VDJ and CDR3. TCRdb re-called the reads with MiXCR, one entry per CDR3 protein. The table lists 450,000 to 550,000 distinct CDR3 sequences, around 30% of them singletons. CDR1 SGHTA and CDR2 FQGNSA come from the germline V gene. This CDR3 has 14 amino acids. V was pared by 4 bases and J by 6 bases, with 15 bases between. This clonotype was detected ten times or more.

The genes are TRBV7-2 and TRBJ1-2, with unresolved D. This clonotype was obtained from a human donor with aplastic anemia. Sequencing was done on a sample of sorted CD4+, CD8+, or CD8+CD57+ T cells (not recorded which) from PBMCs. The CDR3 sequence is CASSSGSTVDGYTF. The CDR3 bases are TGTGCCAGCAGCTCCGGGTCGACCGTGGATGGCTACACCTTC.